The clone carrying this TCR beta chain is medium-sized. TCRdb reprocessed the PCR reads using MiXCR. Altogether 10,000 to 15,000 clones are present, 32% being singletons, with the ten largest covering about 10%. The sample belongs to a study of metastatic and nonmetastatic thyroid tumors. This CDR3 is 16 amino acids long. The V end was cut by 5 bases, the J end by 7 bases, with 20 bases between. Per the germline V gene, CDR1 is MNHNS and CDR2 is SASEGT. Each patient went into thyroid surgery without having received any treatment. Sequencing used tumor tissue. This receptor was obtained from a female donor with papillary thyroid cancer or a benign thyroid nodule (not recorded which). Some clones in this sample may be carry-over from other donors' samples. The chain combines TRBV6-1 with TRBJ2-2; D tentatively reads TRBD1 or TRBD2 (6 bases each). CDR3 region: CASSFYRDFRGGELFF. The CDR3, as DNA: TGTGCCAGCAGTTTCTACCGGGACTTCAGGGGCGGGGAGCTGTTTTTT.